This record covers a single TCR beta chain. What it binds is not known. This record belongs to a study of shared clonotypes between healthy human individuals. Study details: Samples came from a couple of female and a few male donors aged 18 to 49. Study outcomes and limitations: Researchers sampled only blood; tissue repertoires likely differ.

Investigators divided CD4+ cells into CD45RA+ naive and CD45RA-negative memory subsets. Assay runs were performed at deep level. Assay used: immunoSEQ multiplex PCR; TCRdb lists only in-frame clones, some missing. The table lists more than 2,000,000 clones, 85% to 95% of them singletons. The material sequenced was naive CD4+ T cells from PBMCs. Subset denoted: CD45RA+ positively selected. The source of this sequence is a man younger than 30 in good health. Some clones in this sample may be carry-over from other donors' samples.

CDR3 sequence reads: CSVVGLAGDTQYF. For the CDR3, the DNA is TGCAGCGTCGTTGGACTAGCGGGAGATACGCAGTATTTT. The V gene is TRBV29-1, the J gene TRBJ2-3; TRBD2 matches 11 bases. The CDR3 runs to 13 residues. V shed 6 bases, J shed 5 bases, and the junction held 4 bases outside the gene matches. Germline-derived CDR1 and CDR2 are SQVTM and ANQGSEA.